The rows below give T cell receptor beta chains drawn from one sample of a study of T cell responses to AZD1222 COVID-19 vaccine. TCRdb's table, derived via immunoSEQ multiplex PCR, lists solely in-frame clones and lacks some. The sample has some 64,000 clones, 80% to 85% seen once. The sequencing here drew on peripheral blood, taken on day 0 of AZD1222 vaccination. Every receptor here comes from an adult in good health. Both conserved end residues are part of each CDR3. A D gene is named only where the DNA matches it firmly. Clone size, where shown, is once, few, many, or a class for clones that have expanded.

size	J	D	V	DNA	CDR3
-	TRBJ2-7	-	TRBV3-1/TRBV3-2	TGTGCCAGCAGCCAGGCTTTTGGTAAGGACTCCGACGAGCAGTACTTC	CASSQAFGKDSDEQYF
-	TRBJ1-1	TRBD1	TRBV11-2	TGTGCCAGCAGCTCACCCTTGACAGGGGGTAGAGCTGAAGCTTTCTTT	CASSSPLTGGRAEAFF
-	TRBJ2-1	TRBD2	TRBV9	TGTGCCAGCAGCATCGGGACTAGCGGGGGCCGGAGCTCCTACAATGAGCAGTTCTTC	CASSIGTSGGRSSYNEQFF
-	TRBJ2-4	-	TRBV5-4	TGTGCCAGCAGCTTGGGGGACGGGGGTAGGGTGGCCAAAAACATTCAGTACTTC	CASSLGDGGRVAKNIQYF
-	TRBJ2-7	TRBD1	TRBV6-5	TGTGCCAGCAGCCGGGACAGGGCAATTGGGCAGTACTTC	CASSRDRAIGQYF
-	TRBJ1-5	TRBD1	TRBV4-2	TGTGCCAGCAGCCAGGACAGGGGGACCAATCAGCCCCAGCATTTT	CASSQDRGTNQPQHF
-	TRBJ2-3	TRBD2	TRBV20-1	TGCAGTGCTAGTCCTAGCGGGGGGGAGCTAGGCACAGATACGCAGTATTTT	CSASPSGGELGTDTQYF
-	TRBJ2-1	-	TRBV5-1	TGCGCCAGCAGCTTACAGGGGGGGTCCTACAATGAGCAGTTCTTC	CASSLQGGSYNEQFF
-	TRBJ1-1	-	TRBV19	TGTGCCAGTAGTATAGGGGTTGAAGCTTTCTTT	CASSIGVEAFF
-	TRBJ2-7	-	TRBV11-2	TGTGCCAGCAGCTTAGATGTAGACGAGCAGTACTTC	CASSLDVDEQYF
-	TRBJ2-3	TRBD2	TRBV30	TGTGCCTGGACCCGGCGGGGGGACACAGATACGCAGTATTTT	CAWTRRGDTDTQYF
-	TRBJ1-2	-	TRBV6-1	TGTGCCAGCAGTGAAGAATTCAGGGGCCGCCCCTTC	CASSEEFRGRPF
few	TRBJ1-2	TRBD1	TRBV30	TGTGCCTGGAGGGGACAGGATCGCTACACCTTC	CAWRGQDRYTF
-	TRBJ2-7	TRBD1	TRBV7-9	TGTGCCAGCAGCGCCGCCGGGACAGGGCCTAGCGAGCAGTACTTC	CASSAAGTGPSEQYF
-	TRBJ2-5	TRBD1	TRBV4-3	TGCGCCAGCAGCCAAGATCGTCAGGGGGCAGAGACCCAGTACTTC	CASSQDRQGAETQYF
-	TRBJ1-4	-	TRBV11-2	TGTGCCAGCAGCTTCAGTTTGGAAAAACTGTTTTTT	CASSFSLEKLFF
-	TRBJ2-5	-	TRBV19	TGTGCCAGTAGTAATCGTAACCAAGAGACCCAGTACTTC	CASSNRNQETQYF
-	TRBJ2-7	-	TRBV19	TGTGCCAGTAGTATTAGGGTAGGACTTTCCTACGAGCAGTACTTC	CASSIRVGLSYEQYF
-	TRBJ2-2	-	TRBV15	TGTGCCACCACTAAGGGGGTGGCGGATCTGAACACCGGGGAGCTGTTTTTT	CATTKGVADLNTGELFF
-	TRBJ1-2	-	TRBV14	TGTGCCAGCAGCCAAGATTGGGGGGGGCCAGGGGATGGCTACACCTTC	CASSQDWGGPGDGYTF
-	TRBJ2-4	-	TRBV6-5	TGTGCCAGCGATATGGCGGGAAACATTCAGTACTTC	CASDMAGNIQYF
-	TRBJ2-7	TRBD1	TRBV19	TGTGCCAGTAGATACAGGGCCAGGGGGTCCTACGAGCAGTACTTC	CASRYRARGSYEQYF
-	TRBJ1-1	-	TRBV6-2/TRBV6-3	TGTGCCAGCAGTTACGTCCCTGGACAGTCTCGGTCGAACACTGAAGCTTTCTTT	CASSYVPGQSRSNTEAFF
-	TRBJ2-2	-	TRBV28	TGTGCCAGCAGTTTATTACTGGGACATTCGAACACCGGGGAGCTGTTTTTT	CASSLLLGHSNTGELFF
-	TRBJ2-7	-	TRBV2	TGTGCCTTAAGAAAGGATTACCCCTACTACGAGCAGTACTTC	CALRKDYPYYEQYF
-	TRBJ1-1	-	TRBV6-2/TRBV6-3	TGTGCCAGCAGTTACTCGGGGGGCAACACTGAAGCTTTCTTT	CASSYSGGNTEAFF
many	TRBJ2-5	TRBD2	TRBV5-6	TGTGCCAGCAGCTTGGGCCTAGCGGGGGAAGAGACCCAGTACTTC	CASSLGLAGEETQYF
-	TRBJ2-7	-	TRBV2	TGTGCCAGCAGTGACGAGACAGCTACTTGGAAGTACTTC	CASSDETATWKYF
-	TRBJ2-3	TRBD2	TRBV2	TGTGCCAGCAGTCTTAGCGGGGGGGCCGGAGCAGATACGCAGTATTTT	CASSLSGGAGADTQYF
-	TRBJ2-5	-	TRBV24-1	TGTGCCACCAGTGACCAGACTACCGGGGACGAGACCCAGTACTTC	CATSDQTTGDETQYF
-	TRBJ1-5	-	TRBV6-1	TGTGCCAGCAGTGAAGCGCCCAGGTATGATGGTCAGCCCCAGCATTTT	CASSEAPRYDGQPQHF
-	TRBJ2-1	TRBD1	TRBV24-1	TGTGCCACCAGCGGACAGGGGAATGAGCAGTTCTTC	CATSGQGNEQFF
few	TRBJ2-4	-	TRBV14	TGTGCCAGCAGCCTCGGCAGTAAAAACATTCAGTACTTC	CASSLGSKNIQYF
-	TRBJ2-7	-	TRBV15	TGTGCCACCAGCATCAGGGGATCGTCCTACGAGCAGTACTTC	CATSIRGSSYEQYF
once	TRBJ1-6	TRBD1	TRBV7-8	TGTGCCAGCAGCCCGTGGCGAGGACAGGAGAATTCACCCCTCCACTTT	CASSPWRGQENSPLHF
-	TRBJ1-1	-	TRBV18	TGTGCCAGCTCAGCAAGATCCCAGGGCGTCACTGAAGCTTTCTTT	CASSARSQGVTEAFF
few	TRBJ1-4	TRBD1	TRBV11-2	TGTGCCAGCAGCTTAGGACAGGGCGGTGAAAAACTGTTTTTT	CASSLGQGGEKLFF
-	TRBJ1-2	-	TRBV5-6	TGTGCCAGCAGCTTTTCCGCGGGATCTCCTTCTGGCTACACCTTC	CASSFSAGSPSGYTF
-	TRBJ2-2	TRBD1	TRBV4-3	TGCGCCAGCAGCCTTACCGGGACAGCGACCGGGGAGCTGTTTTTT	CASSLTGTATGELFF
-	TRBJ2-2	TRBD2	TRBV4-2	TGTGCCAGCAGCCAAGGGACTAGCGGGGGGGTGCTGAGGGAGCTGTTTTTT	CASSQGTSGGVLRELFF
-	TRBJ1-1	-	TRBV21-1	TGTGCCAGCGGAAAAAGGTGGAGGAACACTGAAGCTTTCTTT	CASGKRWRNTEAFF
few	TRBJ1-4	-	TRBV7-9	TGTGCCAGCCTCGGGACACCTGCAACTAATGAAAAACTGTTTTTT	CASLGTPATNEKLFF
few	TRBJ1-1	TRBD1	TRBV7-9	TGTGCCAGCAGCTTCACAGGGGTGACTGAAGCTTTCTTT	CASSFTGVTEAFF
-	TRBJ2-7	-	TRBV7-9	TGTGCCAGCACTGGGTCGCACGAGCAGTACTTC	CASTGSHEQYF
-	TRBJ1-6	-	TRBV6-5	TGTGCCAGCAGGGACGTGCATAATTCACCCCTCCACTTT	CASRDVHNSPLHF
-	TRBJ1-3	-	TRBV4-1	TGCGCCAGCAGCCAAGACGGGGGAGGTGGAAACACCATATATTTT	CASSQDGGGGNTIYF
-	TRBJ1-2	-	TRBV7-2	TGTGCCAGCAGCTTAGAGGCCTATGGCTACACCTTC	CASSLEAYGYTF